The clone carrying this T cell receptor (beta chain) was seen only a few times. Its specificity is not known. These data originate in a study of T cell repertoires in cytomegalovirus infection. Across the whole study: Recently identified HLA-C-restricted CMV epitopes and well-studied HLA-B-restricted CMV epitopes were used by the study. Based on public TCR beta signatures, there were indications of CMV infection and of a matching HLA type.

The V end was cut by 3 bases, the J end by 1 base, with 21 bases between. The CDR3 length is 19 residues. General observations from the study: There were HLA-C-restricted CMV-specific TCR beta clonotypes dominating the ex vivo response. Cumulative public TCR beta family frequency identified carriers of CMV plus the relevant HLA.

MiXCR was run by TCRdb on the reads, yielding one entry per CDR3 protein. This table holds about a million distinct CDR3 sequences, approximately 31% found once. The chain joins TRBV12-3 or TRBV12-4 to TRBJ2-2; D tentatively fits TRBD1 or TRBD2 (6 bases each). The sample was cultured CD8+ T cells from PBMCs, taken from culture after CMV antigen stimulation. This clonotype was sampled from a human donor in good health (CMV status not recorded). Some clones in this sample may be carry-over from other donors' samples. The CDR3 nucleotides are TGTGCCAGCAGTTTTTTCCGGGGGCTGATCCCCAGGAACACCGGGGAGCTGTTTTTT. Protein: CASSFFRGLIPRNTGELFF.